This T cell receptor (beta chain) came from a study of T cell clones after liver transplantation. Background on the study: Immunosuppression withdrawal was tried within 2 years after liver transplantation in this trial.

The method was immunoSEQ multiplex PCR; TCRdb's version includes in-frame clones alone and lacks a portion of them. The table has about 75,000 clones, roughly 90% seen once. Study-wide points: Small, mixed patient groups and varying post-transplant times limit these conclusions. Circulating graft-donor-reactive CD4 TCRbeta sequences fell significantly post-transplant in most of the 8 subjects.

CD3+CD4+ and CD3+CD8+ cells were FACS-sorted from thawed unstimulated PBMCs. With regard to this clone: What it binds is not known.

The CDR3 has 14 residues. Unmatched junction bases numbered 4, after V lost 4 bases and J lost 4 bases. The germline gives CDR1 SGHTA, CDR2 FQGNSA. The chain employs TRBV7-2 and TRBJ1-2; the match to TRBD1 covers 9 bases. This TCR came from a human donor who received a liver transplant. Sequencing used CD4+ T cells from blood, obtained before liver transplant. The CDR3 DNA sequence: TGTGCCAGCAGCTCCGGGACAGGGTTCTATGGCTACACCTTC. This translates into CASSSGTGFYGYTF.